This T cell receptor beta chain came from a study of T-cell memory formation after mild COVID-19. TCRdb analysed the 5' RACE reads with MiXCR anew, one entry per CDR3 protein. The table has approximately 65,000 distinct CDR3 sequences, approximately 15% seen once. Study outcomes and limitations: Day 37-peaking second-wave clones had unconfirmed SARS-CoV-2 specificity. CD4+ bias marked clones expanding day 15 to 37, unlike balanced contracting clones.

CDR3 length: 13 amino acids. V was trimmed by 3 bases and J by 3 bases, leaving 9 bases between them. Germline V gives CDR1 SGHDT, CDR2 YYEEEE. On this clonotype: The antigen remains undetermined.

The clonotype originates from an adult woman who had mild COVID-19 (a few samples of this study predate the infection). Cell type and time point are not known. This sequence joins TRBV5-6 and TRBJ1-1; D gene uncertain. The sample comprised PBMCs or a T cell subset sorted from them (not recorded which). CDR3 sequence: CASSSTVDTEAFF. The CDR3, as DNA: TGTGCCAGCAGCTCAACCGTCGACACTGAAGCTTTCTTT.